This T cell receptor beta chain was observed in a study of blood T cell repertoires in COVID-19. Across the whole study: Sample material is recorded as cDNA or gDNA derived from T cells, B-cell-depleted T cells, or PBMCs.

Germline CDR1 reads KGHSH; CDR2 reads LQKENI. The CDR3 covers 20 residues. V dropped 0 bases and J dropped 3; count of bases not matched to a gene: 13. Per the study methods: Estimation of nucleated cell counts was performed using reference gene primer amplification. TCRdb keeps only in-frame clones here, not all; method: immunoSEQ multiplex PCR. V and J calls plus clone size are reproduced from that table; the DNA served to infer D and trimming. The data contain 25,000 to 35,000 clones, roughly 85% of them singletons. Sequenced material: peripheral blood. The chain employs TRBV18 and TRBJ2-3, with 12 bases identical to TRBD2. The TCR was taken from a man in his fifties or sixties with active COVID-19. The CDR3 reads CASSPPGLAGFSQWTDTQYF. For the CDR3, the DNA is TGTGCCAGCTCACCACCGGGACTAGCGGGCTTTTCTCAGTGGACAGATACGCAGTATTTT.